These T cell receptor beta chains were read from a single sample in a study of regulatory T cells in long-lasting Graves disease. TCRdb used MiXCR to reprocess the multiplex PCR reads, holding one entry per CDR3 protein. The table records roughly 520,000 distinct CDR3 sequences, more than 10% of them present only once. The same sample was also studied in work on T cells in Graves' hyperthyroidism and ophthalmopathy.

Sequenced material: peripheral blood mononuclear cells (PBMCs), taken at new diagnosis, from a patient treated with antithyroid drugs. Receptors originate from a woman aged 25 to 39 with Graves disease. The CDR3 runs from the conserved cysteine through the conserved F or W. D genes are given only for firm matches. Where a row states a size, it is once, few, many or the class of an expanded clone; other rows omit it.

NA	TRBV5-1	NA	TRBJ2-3	CASSFRTFSTDTQYF	TGCGCCAGCAGCTTTCGGACCTTTAGCACAGATACGCAGTATTTT
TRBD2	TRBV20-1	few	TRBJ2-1	CSAPRGTSGPGKEQFF	TGCAGTGCTCCCCGGGGGACTAGCGGTCCGGGTAAGGAGCAGTTCTTC
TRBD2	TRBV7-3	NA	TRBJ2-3	CASSLLPAGSTDTQYF	TGTGCCAGCAGCTTACTGCCAGCGGGATCAACAGATACGCAGTATTTT
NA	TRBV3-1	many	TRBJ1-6	CASSLNRNLHF	TGTGCCAGCAGCCTAAACAGGAACCTCCACTTT
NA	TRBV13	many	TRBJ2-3	CASSLVGGNTDTQYF	TGTGCCAGCAGCTTAGTAGGCGGGAACACAGATACGCAGTATTTT
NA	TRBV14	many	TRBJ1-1	CASSQLRWGPKGTEAFF	TGTGCCAGCAGCCAACTTCGCTGGGGTCCTAAGGGCACTGAAGCTTTCTTT
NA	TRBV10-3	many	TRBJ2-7	CAISDRNRAGSYEQYF	TGTGCCATCAGTGATAGGAACCGGGCGGGTTCCTACGAGCAGTACTTC
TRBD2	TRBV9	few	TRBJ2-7	CASSVGGSGGFYEQYF	TGTGCCAGCAGCGTAGGGGGTTCGGGGGGGTTCTACGAGCAGTACTTC
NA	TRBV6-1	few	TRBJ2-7	CASSLRGRNGVGEQYF	TGTGCCAGCAGCCTGAGGGGCCGGAACGGGGTGGGGGAGCAGTACTTC
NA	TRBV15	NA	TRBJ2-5	CATSRLSGETQYF	TGTGCCACCAGCAGACTCAGTGGGGAGACCCAGTACTTC
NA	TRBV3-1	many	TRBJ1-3	CASRSQVSGNTIYF	TGTGCCAGCAGATCACAGGTCTCTGGAAACACCATATATTTT
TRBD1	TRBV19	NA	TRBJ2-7	CASSAGQGSRYEQYF	TGTGCCAGTAGTGCTGGACAGGGGAGTAGATACGAGCAGTACTTC
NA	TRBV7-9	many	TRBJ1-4	CAIEGQGKGEKLFF	TGTGCCATCGAGGGGCAGGGAAAAGGTGAAAAACTGTTTTTT
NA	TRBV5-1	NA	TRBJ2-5	CASAGVGSGTQYF	TGCGCCAGCGCCGGGGTCGGGAGTGGGACCCAGTACTTC
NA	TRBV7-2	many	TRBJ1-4	CASSLARGGGLGLFF	TGTGCCAGCAGCTTAGCCCGGGGAGGCGGATTAGGACTGTTTTTT
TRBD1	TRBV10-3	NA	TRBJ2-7	CAASSSGGNEQYF	TGTGCCGCGTCGTCCTCAGGGGGCAACGAGCAGTACTTC
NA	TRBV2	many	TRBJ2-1	CASSENGEQFF	TGTGCCAGCAGTGAAAACGGAGAGCAGTTCTTC
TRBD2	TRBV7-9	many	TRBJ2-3	CASSLGGGRKTDTQYF	TGTGCCAGCAGCTTAGGCGGCGGGAGAAAGACAGATACGCAGTATTTT
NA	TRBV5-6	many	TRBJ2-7	CASSASAPGYEQYF	TGTGCCAGCAGCGCTAGCGCACCGGGGTACGAGCAGTACTTC
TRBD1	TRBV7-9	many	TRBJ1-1	CASSLGANDRGIGFF	TGTGCCAGCAGCTTAGGGGCGAATGACAGGGGCATCGGTTTCTTT
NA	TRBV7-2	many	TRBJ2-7	CASSLSHRDYEQYF	TGTGCCAGCAGCTTAAGTCACAGGGATTACGAGCAGTACTTC
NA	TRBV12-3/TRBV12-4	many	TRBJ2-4	CASSLRSLGSGLAKNIQYF	TGTGCCAGCAGTTTAAGGAGTCTAGGTAGCGGACTAGCCAAAAACATTCAGTACTTC
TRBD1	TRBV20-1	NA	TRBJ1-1	CSARPDRARPEAFF	TGCAGTGCTAGACCCGACAGGGCTAGACCTGAAGCTTTCTTT
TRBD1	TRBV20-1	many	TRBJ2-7	CSARGDREKSYEQYF	TGCAGTGCTAGAGGCGACAGGGAAAAAAGCTACGAGCAGTACTTC
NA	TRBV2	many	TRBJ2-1	CASRGQAGNEQFF	TGTGCCAGCAGGGGGCAGGCTGGAAATGAGCAGTTCTTC
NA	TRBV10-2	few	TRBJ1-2	CASSEGVSMVGYTF	TGCGCCAGCAGTGAGGGAGTATCTATGGTTGGCTACACCTTC
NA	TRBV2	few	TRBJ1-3	CASTQYPGNTIYF	TGTGCCAGCACCCAATACCCTGGAAACACCATATATTTT
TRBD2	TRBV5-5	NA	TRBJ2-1	CASSRWAGEVDNEQFF	TGTGCCAGCAGCCGTTGGGCGGGAGAAGTCGACAATGAGCAGTTCTTC
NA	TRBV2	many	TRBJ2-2	CASSDRWELFF	TGTGCCAGCAGTGACCGCTGGGAGCTGTTTTTT
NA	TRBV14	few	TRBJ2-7	CASSQASSGPNEQYF	TGTGCCAGCAGCCAAGCAAGTAGCGGCCCCAACGAGCAGTACTTC